The rows below give T cell receptor beta chains drawn from one sample of a study of graft-versus-host responses after intestinal transplantation. Sequenced by immunoSEQ multiplex PCR; TCRdb stores in-frame clones only, minus some. The sample gives 21,000 or so clones, 85% to 95% of which show up once; 43% is in the top ten. Material: PBMCs, obtained roughly 260 days after intestinal transplant. The receptor source for this set is a human patient who received an intestinal transplant, so some T cells may come from the graft donor. The CDR3 runs from the conserved cysteine through the conserved F or W. Each record gives: V gene, clone size, J gene, D gene, CDR3 protein, CDR3 DNA. The D gene is left open where the match is weak. The size of a clone is reported for some rows only, either as once, few or many, or as a class for expanded clones.

V gene: TRBV21-1; clone size: -; J gene: TRBJ2-3; D gene: -; CDR3 protein: CASSKVGRLAGADTQYF; CDR3 DNA: TGTGCCAGCAGCAAAGTTGGTCGTCTAGCGGGAGCAGATACGCAGTATTTT
V gene: TRBV9; clone size: -; J gene: TRBJ1-5; D gene: -; CDR3 protein: CASSEGRRDQKTYSNQPQHF; CDR3 DNA: TGTGCCAGCAGCGAGGGGAGGAGGGACCAAAAAACTTATAGCAATCAGCCCCAGCATTTT
V gene: TRBV6-5; clone size: -; J gene: TRBJ1-1; D gene: -; CDR3 protein: CASSPTSGGGGAFF; CDR3 DNA: TGTGCCAGCAGCCCTACCTCGGGGGGCGGAGGGGCTTTCTTT
V gene: TRBV19; clone size: -; J gene: TRBJ1-3; D gene: -; CDR3 protein: CASSLEGTASGNTIYF; CDR3 DNA: TGTGCCAGTAGTCTTGAAGGGACGGCATCTGGAAACACCATATATTTT
V gene: TRBV7-6; clone size: -; J gene: TRBJ2-5; D gene: -; CDR3 protein: CASSLRTAPQETQYF; CDR3 DNA: TGTGCCAGCAGCCTCCGGACGGCGCCTCAAGAGACCCAGTACTTC
V gene: TRBV6-5; clone size: -; J gene: TRBJ2-1; D gene: TRBD2; CDR3 protein: CASSYSTGGSIGEQFF; CDR3 DNA: TGTGCCAGCAGTTACTCGACTGGCGGGAGTATCGGTGAGCAGTTCTTC
V gene: TRBV2; clone size: once; J gene: TRBJ2-3; D gene: -; CDR3 protein: CASSGGTGTDTQYF; CDR3 DNA: TGTGCCAGCTCCGGAGGTACGGGCACAGATACGCAGTATTTT
V gene: TRBV7-9; clone size: -; J gene: TRBJ1-2; D gene: -; CDR3 protein: CASSPVGQPEKNNGYTF; CDR3 DNA: TGTGCCAGCAGCCCGGTAGGACAGCCGGAAAAAAACAATGGCTACACCTTC
V gene: TRBV5-1; clone size: -; J gene: TRBJ2-1; D gene: -; CDR3 protein: CASSLPSLGGHEQFF; CDR3 DNA: TGCGCCAGCAGCTTGCCCTCCCTGGGGGGGCATGAGCAGTTCTTC
V gene: TRBV28; clone size: -; J gene: TRBJ2-7; D gene: TRBD1; CDR3 protein: CASSSVILWDRVYEQYF; CDR3 DNA: TGTGCCAGCAGTTCCGTCATCCTATGGGACAGGGTCTACGAGCAGTACTTC
V gene: TRBV28; clone size: -; J gene: TRBJ2-1; D gene: -; CDR3 protein: CASSFEEEVWNEQFF; CDR3 DNA: TGTGCCAGCAGTTTTGAGGAGGAGGTGTGGAATGAGCAGTTCTTC
V gene: TRBV15; clone size: -; J gene: TRBJ2-2; D gene: -; CDR3 protein: CATSRGPKGELFF; CDR3 DNA: TGTGCCACCAGCAGAGGGCCCAAAGGGGAGCTGTTTTTT
V gene: TRBV4-1; clone size: -; J gene: TRBJ2-7; D gene: TRBD1; CDR3 protein: CASSQGWGGTGNYEQYF; CDR3 DNA: TGCGCCAGCAGCCAAGGATGGGGCGGGACAGGGAACTACGAGCAGTACTTC
V gene: TRBV5-5; clone size: -; J gene: TRBJ1-1; D gene: -; CDR3 protein: CASSSDGRNTEAFF; CDR3 DNA: TGTGCCAGCAGCTCGGATGGACGGAACACTGAAGCTTTCTTT
V gene: TRBV6-1; clone size: -; J gene: TRBJ2-7; D gene: TRBD1; CDR3 protein: CATHDREGNYEQYF; CDR3 DNA: TGTGCCACCCACGACAGGGAAGGCAACTACGAGCAGTACTTC
V gene: TRBV2; clone size: -; J gene: TRBJ1-5; D gene: TRBD1; CDR3 protein: CASSTRDRDGQPQHF; CDR3 DNA: TGTGCCAGCAGCACCCGGGACAGGGATGGACAGCCCCAGCATTTT
V gene: TRBV2; clone size: -; J gene: TRBJ2-3; D gene: -; CDR3 protein: CASSSRVLLGDTQYF; CDR3 DNA: TGTGCCAGCAGCTCGCGGGTACTCCTGGGAGATACGCAGTATTTT
V gene: TRBV6-4; clone size: -; J gene: TRBJ2-1; D gene: TRBD2; CDR3 protein: CASSDLAGVENEQFF; CDR3 DNA: TGTGCCAGCAGTGACCTAGCGGGAGTTGAGAATGAGCAGTTCTTC
V gene: TRBV30; clone size: -; J gene: TRBJ2-1; D gene: TRBD2; CDR3 protein: CAWSVKSAGVGDEQFF; CDR3 DNA: TGTGCCTGGAGTGTAAAAAGTGCGGGAGTCGGGGATGAGCAGTTCTTC
V gene: TRBV19; clone size: -; J gene: TRBJ2-7; D gene: TRBD2; CDR3 protein: CASSRGGFRDSSYEQYF; CDR3 DNA: TGTGCCAGTAGTAGGGGGGGGTTCCGGGACTCTTCGTACGAGCAGTACTTC
V gene: TRBV28; clone size: -; J gene: TRBJ1-1; D gene: TRBD1; CDR3 protein: CASSLQGADTEAFF; CDR3 DNA: TGTGCCAGCAGTCTACAGGGGGCTGACACTGAAGCTTTCTTT
V gene: TRBV6-5; clone size: -; J gene: TRBJ2-7; D gene: -; CDR3 protein: CASSGGDSSYEQYF; CDR3 DNA: TGTGCCAGCAGTGGGGGGGACAGCTCCTACGAGCAGTACTTC
V gene: TRBV4-3; clone size: -; J gene: TRBJ1-1; D gene: -; CDR3 protein: CASSQDPRNTEAFF; CDR3 DNA: TGCGCCAGCAGCCAAGACCCCCGGAACACCGAAGCTTTCTTT
V gene: TRBV19; clone size: few; J gene: TRBJ1-1; D gene: -; CDR3 protein: CASNGWGARVNTEAFF; CDR3 DNA: TGTGCCAGTAATGGCTGGGGGGCTCGGGTGAACACTGAAGCTTTCTTT
V gene: TRBV5-6; clone size: -; J gene: TRBJ2-1; D gene: -; CDR3 protein: CASSLGLDRYNEQFF; CDR3 DNA: TGTGCCAGCAGCTTGGGACTAGATCGCTACAATGAGCAGTTCTTC
V gene: TRBV30; clone size: once; J gene: TRBJ2-1; D gene: -; CDR3 protein: CAWSYTLPSGEGNNEQFF; CDR3 DNA: TGTGCCTGGAGCTACACACTTCCCAGTGGAGAGGGAAACAATGAGCAGTTCTTC
V gene: TRBV27; clone size: -; J gene: TRBJ2-7; D gene: -; CDR3 protein: CASSLSGYEQYF; CDR3 DNA: TGTGCCAGCAGTTTATCCGGGTACGAGCAGTACTTC